The TCR beta chain described here comes from a study of beta chain features in type 1 diabetes. Study as a whole: The examined sorted cells totaled over 85,000,000 across samples. Study-wide points: Within each of all four CD4+ subsets, Type 1 diabetes patients had TCRB CDR3s that were moderately but significantly shorter.

This clone was counted a few times. The antigen is not known. The isolated RNA, all of it, was reverse transcribed, so expressed TCRB transcripts were what got sequenced. Profiling relied on immunoSEQ multiplex PCR, and the TCRdb table lists in-frame clones only, not all of them. The sample lists hundreds of thousands of clones; roughly an eighth were seen once. Sequencing was carried out using naive CD4+ T cells from blood. The clonotype comes from a man younger than 30 with type 1 diabetes.

The CDR3 spells CASSFTSGPSEQYF. The CDR3 DNA reads as TGTGCCAGCAGCTTTACTAGCGGGCCCTCCGAGCAGTACTTC. The rearrangement joins TRBV7-2 to TRBJ2-7; TRBD2 aligns across 9 bases. The J segment lost 6 bases and the V segment lost 3 bases, leaving 6 bases of the junction unmatched. The CDR3 sequence is 14 residues long. CDR1 and CDR2 (germline): SGHTA, FQGNSA. Drawing the rest from reference TRBV7-2 and TRBJ2-7, the complete variable domain is GAGVSQSPSNKVTEKGKDVELRCDPISGHTALYWYRQSLGQGLEFLIYFQGNSAPDKSGLPSDRFSAERTGGSVSTLTIQRTQQEDSAVYLCASSFTSGPSEQYFGPGTRLTVT.